This T cell receptor (beta chain) is drawn from a study of T cell responses to AZD1222 COVID-19 vaccine. This clone occurred a few times. Its target is unknown. Pooling covered second doses at about 4 or about 12 weeks. Study-wide results and caveats: Close to half of spike-specific TCRs reportedly recognize unmutated variant regions. Donors were largely white British and mainly female; clonal diversity was possibly underestimated.

Sequenced by immunoSEQ multiplex PCR; TCRdb stores in-frame clones only, minus some. The sample has about 120,000 clones, almost 95% seen once. The CDR3 has 15 amino acids. Deletions cut 0 bases from V and 1 base from J, with 9 bases between. CDR1 is KGHSH and CDR2 is LQKENI in the germline V gene. Sequenced material: peripheral blood, taken 28 days after the second AZD1222 dose. V gene TRBV18 combines with J gene TRBJ1-1, with TRBD1 as a possible D gene (5 bases). This receptor was identified in an adult who received the AZD1222 COVID-19 vaccine. CDR3 DNA: TGTGCCAGCTCACCACCCCGGGACGCGAACACTGAAGCTTTCTTT. It codes for CASSPPRDANTEAFF.